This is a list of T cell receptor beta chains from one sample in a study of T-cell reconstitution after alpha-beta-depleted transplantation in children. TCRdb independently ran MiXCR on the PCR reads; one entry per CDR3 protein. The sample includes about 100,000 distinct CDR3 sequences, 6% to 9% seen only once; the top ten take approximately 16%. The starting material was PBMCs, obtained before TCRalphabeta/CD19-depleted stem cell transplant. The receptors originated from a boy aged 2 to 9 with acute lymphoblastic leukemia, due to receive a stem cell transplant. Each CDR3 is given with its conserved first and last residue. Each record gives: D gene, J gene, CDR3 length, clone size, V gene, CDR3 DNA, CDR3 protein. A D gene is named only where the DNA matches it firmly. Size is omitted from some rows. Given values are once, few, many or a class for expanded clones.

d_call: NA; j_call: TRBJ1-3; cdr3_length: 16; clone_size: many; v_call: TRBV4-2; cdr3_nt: TGTGCCAGCAGCCAAGACCCCCAGTACGCTGGAAACACCATATATTTT; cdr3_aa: CASSQDPQYAGNTIYF
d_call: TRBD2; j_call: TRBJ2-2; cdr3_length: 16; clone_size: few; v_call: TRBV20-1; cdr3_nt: TGCAGTGCTAGAGATGGGCGGGGGGGCGACACCGGGGAGCTGTTTTTT; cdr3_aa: CSARDGRGGDTGELFF
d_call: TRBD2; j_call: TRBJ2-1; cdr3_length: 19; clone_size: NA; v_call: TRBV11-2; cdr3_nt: TGTGCCAGCAGCTTAGTACTAGCGGGGGGCCTGCTTACCTACAATGAGCAGTTCTTC; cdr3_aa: CASSLVLAGGLLTYNEQFF
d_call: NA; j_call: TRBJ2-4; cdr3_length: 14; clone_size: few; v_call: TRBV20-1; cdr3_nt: TGCAGTGCCCGCGGCCGACTAGCCAAAAACATTCAGTACTTC; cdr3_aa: CSARGRLAKNIQYF
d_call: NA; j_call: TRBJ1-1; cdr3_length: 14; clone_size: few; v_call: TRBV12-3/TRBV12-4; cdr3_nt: TGTGCCAGCAGTTGGCAGGGGCCGAACACTGAAGCTTTCTTT; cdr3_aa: CASSWQGPNTEAFF
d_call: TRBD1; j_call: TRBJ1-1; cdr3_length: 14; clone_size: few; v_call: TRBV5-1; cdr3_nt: TGCGCCAGCAGCTTTGACAGGGGTGGGACTGAAGCTTTCTTT; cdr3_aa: CASSFDRGGTEAFF
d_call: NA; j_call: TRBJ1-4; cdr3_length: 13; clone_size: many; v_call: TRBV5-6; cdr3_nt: TGTGCCAGCAGCCCACTGAACTATGAAAAACTGTTTTTT; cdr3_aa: CASSPLNYEKLFF
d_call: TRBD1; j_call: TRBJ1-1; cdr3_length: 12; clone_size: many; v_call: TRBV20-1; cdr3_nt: TGCAGTGCACCCAGGGGGCACACTGAAGCTTTCTTT; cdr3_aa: CSAPRGHTEAFF
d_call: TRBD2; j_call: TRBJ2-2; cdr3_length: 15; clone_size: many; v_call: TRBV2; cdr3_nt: TGTGCCAGCAGTGCTTCGGGACTACTTACCGGGGAGCTGTTTTTT; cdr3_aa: CASSASGLLTGELFF
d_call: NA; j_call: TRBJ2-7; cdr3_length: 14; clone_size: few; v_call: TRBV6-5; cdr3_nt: TGTGCCAGCAGTTACTTGCAGGACAGATCCGAGCAGTACTTC; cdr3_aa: CASSYLQDRSEQYF
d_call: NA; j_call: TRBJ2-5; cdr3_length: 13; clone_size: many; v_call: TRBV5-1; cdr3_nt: TGCGCCAGCAGCTTGGGTAACCGGGAGACCCAGTACTTC; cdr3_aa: CASSLGNRETQYF
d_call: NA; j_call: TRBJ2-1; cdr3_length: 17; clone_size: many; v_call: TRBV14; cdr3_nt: TGTGCCAGCAGCCCTAGATCCCCGGAGACCTCCCTCTATGAGCAGTTCTTC; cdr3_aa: CASSPRSPETSLYEQFF
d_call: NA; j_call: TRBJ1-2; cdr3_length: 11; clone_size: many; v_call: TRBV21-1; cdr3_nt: TGTGCCCACAGGGAGCTAGGAGGCTACACCTTC; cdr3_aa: CAHRELGGYTF
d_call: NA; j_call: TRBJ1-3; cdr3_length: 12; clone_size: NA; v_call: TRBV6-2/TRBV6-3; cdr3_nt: TGTGCCAGCAGCGGTGAGGGAAACACCATATATTTT; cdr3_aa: CASSGEGNTIYF
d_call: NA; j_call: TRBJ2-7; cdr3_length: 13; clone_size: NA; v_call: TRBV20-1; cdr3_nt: TGCAGTGCTAACCCCGACGGGGGCTACGAGCAGTACTTC; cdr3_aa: CSANPDGGYEQYF
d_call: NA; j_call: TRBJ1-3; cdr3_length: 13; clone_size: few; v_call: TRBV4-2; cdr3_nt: TGTGCCAGCAGCCAAGTGGACCGAAACACCATATATTTT; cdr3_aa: CASSQVDRNTIYF
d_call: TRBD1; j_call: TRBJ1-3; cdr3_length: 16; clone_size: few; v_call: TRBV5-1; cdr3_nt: TGCGCCAGCAGCTCATCGACAGGGGGCTCTGGAAACACCATATATTTT; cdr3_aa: CASSSSTGGSGNTIYF
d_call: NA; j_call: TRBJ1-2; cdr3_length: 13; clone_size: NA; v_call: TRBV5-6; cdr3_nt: TGTGCCAGCAGCTTGAGGGTGAACTATGGCTACACCTTC; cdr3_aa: CASSLRVNYGYTF
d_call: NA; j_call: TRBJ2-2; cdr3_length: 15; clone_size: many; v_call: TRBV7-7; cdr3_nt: TGTGCCAGCAGCACCGGGACCCAGAACACCGGGGAGCTGTTTTTT; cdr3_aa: CASSTGTQNTGELFF
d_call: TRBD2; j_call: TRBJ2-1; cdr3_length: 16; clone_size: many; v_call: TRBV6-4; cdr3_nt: TGTGCCAGCAGCCAGAGACTAGCGGGGGACTACAATGAGCAGTTCTTC; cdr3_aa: CASSQRLAGDYNEQFF
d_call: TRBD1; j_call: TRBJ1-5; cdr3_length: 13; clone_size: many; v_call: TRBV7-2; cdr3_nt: TGTGCCAGCAGCGACTACAGGGGGCAGCCCCAGCATTTT; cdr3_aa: CASSDYRGQPQHF
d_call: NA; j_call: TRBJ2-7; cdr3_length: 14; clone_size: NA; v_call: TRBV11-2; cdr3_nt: TGTGCCAGCGGGGGACCCCAGAGCTCCTACGAGCAGTACTTC; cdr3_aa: CASGGPQSSYEQYF
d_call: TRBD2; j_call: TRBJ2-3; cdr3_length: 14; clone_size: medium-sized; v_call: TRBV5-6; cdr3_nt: TGTGCCAGCAGCTTGGAACTAGCGAGGGATACGCAGTATTTT; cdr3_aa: CASSLELARDTQYF
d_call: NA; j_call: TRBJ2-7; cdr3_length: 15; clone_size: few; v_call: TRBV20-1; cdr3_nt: TGCTGTGCTAGATCCTTAGGACAGTTTGTCTACGAGCAGTACTTC; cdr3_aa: CCARSLGQFVYEQYF
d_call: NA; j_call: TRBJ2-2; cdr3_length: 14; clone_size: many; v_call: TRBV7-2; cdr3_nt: TGTGCCAGCAGCGCGGCCGGGGGCACCGGGGAGCTGTTTTTT; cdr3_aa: CASSAAGGTGELFF
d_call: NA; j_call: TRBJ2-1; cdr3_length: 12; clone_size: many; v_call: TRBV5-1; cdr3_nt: TGCGCCAGCAGCTTGGATAACAATGAGCAGTTCTTC; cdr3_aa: CASSLDNNEQFF
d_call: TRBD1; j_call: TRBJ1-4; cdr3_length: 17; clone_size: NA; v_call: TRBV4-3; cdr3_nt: TGCGCCAGCAGCCAAATACAGGGGGCGCAGCCTAATGAAAAACTGTTTTTT; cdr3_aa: CASSQIQGAQPNEKLFF
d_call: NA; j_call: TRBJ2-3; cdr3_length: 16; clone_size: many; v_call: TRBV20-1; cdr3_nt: TGCAGTGCTAGGGAGCGGGACACGGGTGTCGCAGATACGCAGTATTTT; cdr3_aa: CSARERDTGVADTQYF
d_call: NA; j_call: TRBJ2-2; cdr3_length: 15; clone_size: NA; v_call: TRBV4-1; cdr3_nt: TGCGCCAGCAGCCAAGATGTTTCCCTCACCGGGGAGCTGTTTTTT; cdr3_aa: CASSQDVSLTGELFF
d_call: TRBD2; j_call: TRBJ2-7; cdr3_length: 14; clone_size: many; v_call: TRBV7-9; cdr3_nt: TGTGCCAGCAGCCCCGGGACTAGGCCCTACGAGCAGTACTTC; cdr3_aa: CASSPGTRPYEQYF